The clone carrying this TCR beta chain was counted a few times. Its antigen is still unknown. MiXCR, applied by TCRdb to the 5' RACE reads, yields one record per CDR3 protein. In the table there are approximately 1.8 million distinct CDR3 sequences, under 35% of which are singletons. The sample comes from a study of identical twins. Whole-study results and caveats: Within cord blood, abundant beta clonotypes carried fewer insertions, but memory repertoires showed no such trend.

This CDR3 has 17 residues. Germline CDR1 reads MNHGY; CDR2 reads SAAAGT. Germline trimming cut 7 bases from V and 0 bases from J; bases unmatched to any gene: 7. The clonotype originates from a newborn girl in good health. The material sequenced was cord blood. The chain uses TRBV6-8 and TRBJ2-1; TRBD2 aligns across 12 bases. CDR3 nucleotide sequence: TGTGCCAGCAAAACTAGCGGGAGGCCCTCCTCCTACAATGAGCAGTTCTTC. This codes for CASKTSGRPSSYNEQFF.